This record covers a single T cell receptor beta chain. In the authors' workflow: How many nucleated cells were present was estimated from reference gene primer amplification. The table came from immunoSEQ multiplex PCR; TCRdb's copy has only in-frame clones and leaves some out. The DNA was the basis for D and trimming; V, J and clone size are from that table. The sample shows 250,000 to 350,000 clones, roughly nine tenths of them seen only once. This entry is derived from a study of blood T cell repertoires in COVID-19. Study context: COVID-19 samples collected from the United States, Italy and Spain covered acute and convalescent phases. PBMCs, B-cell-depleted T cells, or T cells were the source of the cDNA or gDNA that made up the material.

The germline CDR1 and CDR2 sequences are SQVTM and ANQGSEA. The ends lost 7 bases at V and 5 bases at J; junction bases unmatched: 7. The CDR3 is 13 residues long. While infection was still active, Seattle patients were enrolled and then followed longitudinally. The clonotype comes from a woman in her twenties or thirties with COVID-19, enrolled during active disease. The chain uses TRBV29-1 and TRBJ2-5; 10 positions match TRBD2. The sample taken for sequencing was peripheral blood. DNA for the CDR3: TGCAGCGCTCGCATTAGCGGGAGGGAGACCCAGTACTTC. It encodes CSARISGRETQYF.